This note documents a single TCR beta chain sequence. These data belong to a study of blood T cell repertoires in COVID-19. On the study more broadly: Acute and convalescent COVID-19 specimens originated in the United States, Italy and Spain. From T cells, B-cell-depleted T cells, or PBMCs came the material, which was cDNA or gDNA.

Per the original methods: Estimation of nucleated cell counts relied on the amplification of reference gene primers. The assay was immunoSEQ multiplex PCR, and TCRdb's table has in-frame clones only and misses some. From that table come the V and J calls and clone size; the DNA was used to work out D and trimming. The sample carries about 440,000 clones, roughly 90% recorded once. The CDR3 is 17 residues long. V was trimmed by 3 bases and J by 5 bases, leaving 22 bases between them. Germline CDR1 is MDHEN and CDR2 is SYDVKM. This clonotype was obtained from a woman between 25 and 40 years old with acute or convalescent COVID-19. The chain has TRBV28 and TRBJ1-1; TRBD1 is a possible D gene (6 bases). Sequenced input: peripheral blood. For the CDR3, the DNA is TGTGCCAGCAGTTTCCAGGGGAGATCGGCCGCCAGGACTGAAGCTTTCTTT. Protein: CASSFQGRSAARTEAFF.